The sequence of this T cell receptor beta chain was determined in a study of identical twins. Study results and limitations: Twins shared beta out-of-frame sequences in excess, but this excess was weaker. Its conclusions, products of cross-sectional statistical analysis, did not come from following the same donors.

Template switching (which added a universal primer site) was used, and cDNA carried unique molecular identifiers. Using its own MiXCR run on the 5' RACE reads, TCRdb lists one record per CDR3 protein. This sample yields approximately 620,000 distinct CDR3 sequences, of which 8.5% to 9% are seen a single time; approximately 0.89% belongs to the top ten. On this clonotype itself: Antigen unknown.

Every one of the donors was a healthy Caucasian. The CDR3 has 15 residues. CDR1 and CDR2 from the germline V gene are LGHNA and YSLEER. V was cut by 0 bases and J by 6 bases, with 13 bases left in between. These sequences were also reported in another study, on yellow fever vaccine responses in identical twins.

This sequence originates from a woman aged 18 to 35 in good health. Specimen: PBMCs. The chain recombines TRBV4-3 with TRBJ2-3; D ambiguous. Written as DNA, the CDR3 is TGCGCCAGCAGCCAAGAGAGCAGGTTAGGGGATACGCAGTATTTT. This translates into CASSQESRLGDTQYF.